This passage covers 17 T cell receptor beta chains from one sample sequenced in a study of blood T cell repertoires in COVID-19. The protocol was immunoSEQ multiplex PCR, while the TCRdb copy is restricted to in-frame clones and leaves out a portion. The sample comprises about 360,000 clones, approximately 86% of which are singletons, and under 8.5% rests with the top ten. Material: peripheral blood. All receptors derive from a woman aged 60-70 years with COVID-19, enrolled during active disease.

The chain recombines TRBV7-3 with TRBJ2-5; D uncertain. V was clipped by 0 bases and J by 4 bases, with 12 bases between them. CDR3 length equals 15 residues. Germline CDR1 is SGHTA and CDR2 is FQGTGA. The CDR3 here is CASSLTKQRRETQYF. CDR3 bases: TGTGCCAGCAGCTTAACTAAGCAGAGGCGAGAGACCCAGTACTTC.

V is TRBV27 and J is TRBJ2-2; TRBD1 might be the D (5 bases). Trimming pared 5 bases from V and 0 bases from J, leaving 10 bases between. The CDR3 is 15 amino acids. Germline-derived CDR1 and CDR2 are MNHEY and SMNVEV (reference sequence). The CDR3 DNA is TGTGCCAGCAGTCTCCAGACAGCGAACACCGGGGAGCTGTTTTTT. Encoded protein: CASSLQTANTGELFF.

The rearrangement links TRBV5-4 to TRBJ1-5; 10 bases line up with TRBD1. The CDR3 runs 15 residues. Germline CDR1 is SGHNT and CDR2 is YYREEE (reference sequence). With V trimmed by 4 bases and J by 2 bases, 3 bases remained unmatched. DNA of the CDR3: TGTGCCAGCAGCGTGGGACAGGGGCGCAATCAGCCCCAGCATTTT. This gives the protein CASSVGQGRNQPQHF.

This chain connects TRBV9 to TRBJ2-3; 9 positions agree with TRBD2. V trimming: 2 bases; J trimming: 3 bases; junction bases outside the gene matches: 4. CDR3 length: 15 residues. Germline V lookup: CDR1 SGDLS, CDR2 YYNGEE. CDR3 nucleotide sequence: TGTGCCAGCAGCGTTCTAGCGGGGAAGACAGATACGCAGTATTTT. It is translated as CASSVLAGKTDTQYF.

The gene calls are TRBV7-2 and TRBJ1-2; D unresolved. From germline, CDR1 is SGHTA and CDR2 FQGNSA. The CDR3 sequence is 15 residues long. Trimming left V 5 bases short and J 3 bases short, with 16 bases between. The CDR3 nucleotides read TGTGCCAGCAGCAACCGGGAACTCGGGGACTATGGCTACACCTTC. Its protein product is CASSNRELGDYGYTF. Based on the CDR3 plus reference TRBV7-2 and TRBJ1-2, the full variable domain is GAGVSQSPSNKVTEKGKDVELRCDPISGHTALYWYRQSLGQGLEFLIYFQGNSAPDKSGLPSDRFSAERTGGSVSTLTIQRTQQEDSAVYLCASSNRELGDYGYTFGSGTRLTVV.

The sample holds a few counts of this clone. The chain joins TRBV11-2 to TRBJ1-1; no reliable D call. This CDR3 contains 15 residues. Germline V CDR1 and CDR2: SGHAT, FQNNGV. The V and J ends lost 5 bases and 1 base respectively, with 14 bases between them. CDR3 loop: CASSKGLVGNTEAFF. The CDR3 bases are TGTGCCAGCAGCAAAGGACTGGTTGGGAACACTGAAGCTTTCTTT.

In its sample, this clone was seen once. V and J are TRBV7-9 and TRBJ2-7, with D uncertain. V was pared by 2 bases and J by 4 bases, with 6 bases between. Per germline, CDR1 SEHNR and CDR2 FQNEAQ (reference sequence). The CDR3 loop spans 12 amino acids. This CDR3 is CASSLINYEQYF. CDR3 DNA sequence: TGTGCCAGCAGCTTAATCAATTACGAGCAGTACTTC.

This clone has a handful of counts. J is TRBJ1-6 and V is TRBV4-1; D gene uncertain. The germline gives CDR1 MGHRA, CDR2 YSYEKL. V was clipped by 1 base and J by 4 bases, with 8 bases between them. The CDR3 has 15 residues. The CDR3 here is CASSQGLTYNSPLHF. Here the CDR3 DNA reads TGCGCCAGCAGCCAAGGTTTAACTTATAATTCACCCCTCCACTTT.

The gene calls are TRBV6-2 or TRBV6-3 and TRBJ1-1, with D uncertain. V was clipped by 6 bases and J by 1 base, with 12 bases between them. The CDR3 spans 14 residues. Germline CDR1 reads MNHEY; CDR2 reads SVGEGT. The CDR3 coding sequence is TGTGCCAGCAGCCTAATGGGCAGGAACACTGAAGCTTTCTTT. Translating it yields CASSLMGRNTEAFF.

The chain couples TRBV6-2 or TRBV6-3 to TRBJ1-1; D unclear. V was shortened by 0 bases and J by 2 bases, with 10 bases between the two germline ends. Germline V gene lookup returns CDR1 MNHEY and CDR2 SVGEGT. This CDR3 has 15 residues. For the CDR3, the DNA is TGTGCCAGCAGTTACTCCCCGGGAGCCAACACTGAAGCTTTCTTT. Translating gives CASSYSPGANTEAFF.

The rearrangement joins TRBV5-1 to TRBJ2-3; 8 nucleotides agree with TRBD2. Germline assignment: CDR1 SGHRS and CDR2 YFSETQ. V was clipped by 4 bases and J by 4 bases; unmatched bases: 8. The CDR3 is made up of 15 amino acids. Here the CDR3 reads CASSPLGLAADTQYF. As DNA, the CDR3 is TGCGCCAGCAGCCCACTTGGACTAGCCGCAGATACGCAGTATTTT.

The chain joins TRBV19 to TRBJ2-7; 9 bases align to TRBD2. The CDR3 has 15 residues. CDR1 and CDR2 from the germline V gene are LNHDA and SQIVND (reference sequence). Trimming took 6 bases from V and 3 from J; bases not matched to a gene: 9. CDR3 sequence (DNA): TGTGCCAGTAGGACCCGGACTAGCGCAGACTACGAGCAGTACTTC. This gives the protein CASRTRTSADYEQYF.

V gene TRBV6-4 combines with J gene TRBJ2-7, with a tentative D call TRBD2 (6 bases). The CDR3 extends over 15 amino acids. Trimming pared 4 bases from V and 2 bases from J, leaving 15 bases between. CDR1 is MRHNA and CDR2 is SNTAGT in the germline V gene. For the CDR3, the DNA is TGTGCCAGCAGTGCCTTCGGGACTTCTACCTACGAGCAGTACTTC. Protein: CASSAFGTSTYEQYF.

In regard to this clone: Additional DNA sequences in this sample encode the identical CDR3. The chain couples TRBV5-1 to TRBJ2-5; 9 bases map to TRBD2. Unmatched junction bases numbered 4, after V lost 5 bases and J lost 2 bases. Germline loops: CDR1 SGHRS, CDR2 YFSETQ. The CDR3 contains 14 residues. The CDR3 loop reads CASSLAGSQETQYF. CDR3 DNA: TGCGCCAGCAGTCTAGCGGGGTCGCAAGAGACCCAGTACTTC.

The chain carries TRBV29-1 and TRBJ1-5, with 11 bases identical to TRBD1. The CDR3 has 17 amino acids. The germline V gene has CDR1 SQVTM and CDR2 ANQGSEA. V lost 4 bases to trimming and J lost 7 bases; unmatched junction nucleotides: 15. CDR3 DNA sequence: TGCAGCGTTGGAAATGGCTGGGGGACAGGGGGAGGCCAGCCCCAGCATTTT. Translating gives CSVGNGWGTGGGQPQHF.

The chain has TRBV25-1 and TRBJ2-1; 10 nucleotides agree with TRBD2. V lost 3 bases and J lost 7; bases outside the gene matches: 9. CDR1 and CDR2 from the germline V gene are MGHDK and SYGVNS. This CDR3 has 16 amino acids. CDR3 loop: CASSEGWSSGGNEQFF. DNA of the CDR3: TGTGCCAGCAGTGAGGGGTGGTCTAGCGGGGGAAATGAGCAGTTCTTC.

The CDR3 spells CASSRTGGNSGYTF. CDR3 nucleotide sequence: TGTGCCAGCAGCCGGACAGGGGGCAACTCGGGCTACACCTTC. The gene calls are TRBV7-2 and TRBJ1-2, with 11 bases matching TRBD1. V gave up 5 bases and J gave up 8 bases; unmatched junction bases: 7. Germline-derived CDR1 and CDR2 are SGHTA and FQGNSA. This CDR3 is built from 14 residues.